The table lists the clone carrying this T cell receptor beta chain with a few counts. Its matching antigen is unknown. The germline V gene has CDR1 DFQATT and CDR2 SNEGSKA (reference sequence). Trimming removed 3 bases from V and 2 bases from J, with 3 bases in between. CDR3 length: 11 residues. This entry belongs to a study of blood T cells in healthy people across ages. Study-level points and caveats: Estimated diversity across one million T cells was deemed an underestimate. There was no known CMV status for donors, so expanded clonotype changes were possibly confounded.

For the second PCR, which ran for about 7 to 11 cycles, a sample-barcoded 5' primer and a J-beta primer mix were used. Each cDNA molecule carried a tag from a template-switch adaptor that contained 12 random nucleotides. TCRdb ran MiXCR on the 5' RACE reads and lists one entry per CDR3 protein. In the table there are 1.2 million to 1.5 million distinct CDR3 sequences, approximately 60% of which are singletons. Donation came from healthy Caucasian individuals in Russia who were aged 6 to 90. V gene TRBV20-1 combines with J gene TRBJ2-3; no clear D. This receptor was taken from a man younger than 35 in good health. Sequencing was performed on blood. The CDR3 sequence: CSASHTDTQYF. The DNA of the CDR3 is TGCAGTGCTAGCCACACAGATACGCAGTATTTT.